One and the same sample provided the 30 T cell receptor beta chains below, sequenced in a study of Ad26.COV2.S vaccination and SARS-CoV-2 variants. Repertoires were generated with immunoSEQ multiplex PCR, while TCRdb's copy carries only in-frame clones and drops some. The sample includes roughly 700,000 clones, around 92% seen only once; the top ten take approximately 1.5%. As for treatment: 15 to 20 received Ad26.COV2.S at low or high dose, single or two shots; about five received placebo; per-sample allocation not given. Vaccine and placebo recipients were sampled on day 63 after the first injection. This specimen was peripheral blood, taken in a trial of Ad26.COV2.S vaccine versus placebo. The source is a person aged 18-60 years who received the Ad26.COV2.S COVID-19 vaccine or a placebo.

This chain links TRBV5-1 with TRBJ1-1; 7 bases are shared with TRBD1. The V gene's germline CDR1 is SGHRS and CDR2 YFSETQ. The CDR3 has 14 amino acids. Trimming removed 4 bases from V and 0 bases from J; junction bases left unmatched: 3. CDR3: CASSRDSMNTEAFF. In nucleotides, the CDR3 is TGCGCCAGCAGCCGGGACAGTATGAACACTGAAGCTTTCTTT.

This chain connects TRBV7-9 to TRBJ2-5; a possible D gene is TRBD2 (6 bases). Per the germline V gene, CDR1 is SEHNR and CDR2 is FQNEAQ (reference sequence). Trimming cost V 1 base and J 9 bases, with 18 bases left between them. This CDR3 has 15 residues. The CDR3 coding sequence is TGTGCCAGCAGCTTAGGCAGACAGCTCGGGGAGGCCCAGTACTTC. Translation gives CASSLGRQLGEAQYF.

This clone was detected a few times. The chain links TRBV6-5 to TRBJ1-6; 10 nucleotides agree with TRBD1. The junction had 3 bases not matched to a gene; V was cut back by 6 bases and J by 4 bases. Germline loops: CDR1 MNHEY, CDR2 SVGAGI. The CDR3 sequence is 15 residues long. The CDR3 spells CASRWTGGYNSPLHF. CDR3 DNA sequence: TGTGCCAGCAGATGGACAGGGGGGTATAATTCACCCCTCCACTTT.

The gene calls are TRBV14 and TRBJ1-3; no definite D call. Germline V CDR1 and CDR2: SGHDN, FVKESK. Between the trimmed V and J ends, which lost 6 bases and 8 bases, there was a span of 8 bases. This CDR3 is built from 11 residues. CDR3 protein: CASSLSDTIYF. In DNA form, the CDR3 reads TGTGCCAGCAGTCTCTCGGACACCATATATTTT.

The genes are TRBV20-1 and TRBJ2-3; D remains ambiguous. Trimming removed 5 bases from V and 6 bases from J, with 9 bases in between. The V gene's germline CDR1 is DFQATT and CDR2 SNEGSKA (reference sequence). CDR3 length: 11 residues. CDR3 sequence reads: CSAGPSDTQYF. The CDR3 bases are TGCAGTGCTGGACCGTCGGATACGCAGTATTTT.

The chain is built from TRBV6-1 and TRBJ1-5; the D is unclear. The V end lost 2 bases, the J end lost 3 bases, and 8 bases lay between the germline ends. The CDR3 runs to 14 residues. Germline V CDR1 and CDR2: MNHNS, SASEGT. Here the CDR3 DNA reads TGTGCCAGCAGTGAAAAGGCGGACAATCAGCCCCAGCATTTT. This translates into CASSEKADNQPQHF.

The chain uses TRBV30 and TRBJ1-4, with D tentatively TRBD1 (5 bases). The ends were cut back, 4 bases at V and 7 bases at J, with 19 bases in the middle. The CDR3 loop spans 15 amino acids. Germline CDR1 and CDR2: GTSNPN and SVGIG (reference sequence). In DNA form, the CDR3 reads TGTGCCTGGACCGGGACGGGCAAAGGTAGTGAAAAACTGTTTTTT. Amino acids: CAWTGTGKGSEKLFF.

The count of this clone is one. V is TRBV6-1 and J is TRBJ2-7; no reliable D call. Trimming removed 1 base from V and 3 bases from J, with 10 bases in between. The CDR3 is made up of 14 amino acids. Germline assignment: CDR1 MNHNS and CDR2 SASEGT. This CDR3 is CASSEGDRLYEQYF. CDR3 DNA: TGTGCCAGCAGTGAAGGAGATAGGCTCTACGAGCAGTACTTC.

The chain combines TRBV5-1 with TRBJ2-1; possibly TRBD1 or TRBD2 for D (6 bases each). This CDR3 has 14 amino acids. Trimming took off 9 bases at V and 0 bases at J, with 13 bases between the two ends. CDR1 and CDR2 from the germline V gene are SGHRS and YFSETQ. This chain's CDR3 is CATRLGGSYNEQFF. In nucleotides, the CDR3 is TGCGCCACCAGACTAGGGGGCTCCTACAATGAGCAGTTCTTC.

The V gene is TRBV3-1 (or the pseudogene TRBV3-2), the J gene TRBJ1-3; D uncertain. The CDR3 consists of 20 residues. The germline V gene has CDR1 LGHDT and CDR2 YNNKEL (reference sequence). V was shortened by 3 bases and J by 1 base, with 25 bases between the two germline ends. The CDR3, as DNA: TGTGCCAGCAGCCAGGTCCGCGTTACTCCAGGAGTGGGATCTGGAAACACCATATATTTT. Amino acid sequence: CASSQVRVTPGVGSGNTIYF.

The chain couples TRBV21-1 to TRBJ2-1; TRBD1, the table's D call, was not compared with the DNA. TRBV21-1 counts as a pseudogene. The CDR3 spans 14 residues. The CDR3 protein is CAILRGPSYNEQFF. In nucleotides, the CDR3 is TGTGCCATACTCAGGGGGCCCTCCTACAATGAGCAGTTCTTC.

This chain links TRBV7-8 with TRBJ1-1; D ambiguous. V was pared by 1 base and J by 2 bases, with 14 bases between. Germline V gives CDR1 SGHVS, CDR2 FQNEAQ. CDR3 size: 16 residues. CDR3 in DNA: TGTGCCAGCAGCTTAGAACCTCTGTTATTAAACACTGAAGCTTTCTTT. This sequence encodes CASSLEPLLLNTEAFF.

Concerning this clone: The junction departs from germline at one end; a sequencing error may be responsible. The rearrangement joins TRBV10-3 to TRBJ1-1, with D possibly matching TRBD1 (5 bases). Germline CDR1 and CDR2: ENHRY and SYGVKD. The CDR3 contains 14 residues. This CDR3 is CATSEGLGDTEAFF. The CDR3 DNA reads TGTGCCACCAGTGAGGGGCTAGGGGACACTGAAGCTTTCTTT.

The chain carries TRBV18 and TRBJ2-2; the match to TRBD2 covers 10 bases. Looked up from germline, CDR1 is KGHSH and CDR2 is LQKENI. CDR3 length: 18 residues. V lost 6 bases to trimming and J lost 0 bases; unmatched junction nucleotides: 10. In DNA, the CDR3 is TGTGCCAGCTCCCTAAATAGCGGGGGGACCGCGAACACCGGGGAGCTGTTTTTT. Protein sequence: CASSLNSGGTANTGELFF.

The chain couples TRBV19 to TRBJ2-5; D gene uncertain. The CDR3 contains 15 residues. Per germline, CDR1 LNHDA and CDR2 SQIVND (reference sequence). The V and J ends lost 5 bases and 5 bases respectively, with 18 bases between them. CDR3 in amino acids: CASSLRRTVTETQYF. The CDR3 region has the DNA TGTGCCAGTAGTCTCCGCCGGACGGTAACGGAGACCCAGTACTTC. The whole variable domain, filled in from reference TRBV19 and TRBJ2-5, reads DGGITQSPKYLFRKEGQNVTLSCEQNLNHDAMYWYRQDPGQGLRLIYYSQIVNDFQKGDIAEGYSVSREKKESFPLTVTSAQKNPTAFYLCASSLRRTVTETQYFGPGTRLLVL.

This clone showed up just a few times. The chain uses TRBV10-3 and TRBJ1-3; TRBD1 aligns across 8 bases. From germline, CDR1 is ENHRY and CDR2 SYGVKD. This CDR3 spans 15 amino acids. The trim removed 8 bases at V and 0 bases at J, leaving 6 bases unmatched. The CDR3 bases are TGTGCCATCGGGACAGGCAGCGCCTCTGGAAACACCATATATTTT. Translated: CAIGTGSASGNTIYF.

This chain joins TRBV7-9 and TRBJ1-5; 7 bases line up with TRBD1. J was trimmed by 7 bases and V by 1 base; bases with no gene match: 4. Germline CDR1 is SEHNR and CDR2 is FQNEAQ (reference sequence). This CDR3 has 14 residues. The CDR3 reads CASSLEGAGQPQHF. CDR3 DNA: TGTGCCAGCAGCTTAGAGGGGGCGGGGCAGCCCCAGCATTTT.

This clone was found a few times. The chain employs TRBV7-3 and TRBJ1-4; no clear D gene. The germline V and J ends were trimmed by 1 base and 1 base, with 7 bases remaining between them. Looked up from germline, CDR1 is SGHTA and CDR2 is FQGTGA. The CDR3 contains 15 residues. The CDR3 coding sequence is TGTGCCAGCAGCTTAATCGTTAGAACTAATGAAAAACTGTTTTTT. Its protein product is CASSLIVRTNEKLFF.

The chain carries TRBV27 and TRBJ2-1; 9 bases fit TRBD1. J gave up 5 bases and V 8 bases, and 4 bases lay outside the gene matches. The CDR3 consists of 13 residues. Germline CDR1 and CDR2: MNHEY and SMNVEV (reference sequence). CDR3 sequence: CASGQGQNNEQFF. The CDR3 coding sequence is TGTGCCAGCGGACAGGGGCAAAACAATGAGCAGTTCTTC.

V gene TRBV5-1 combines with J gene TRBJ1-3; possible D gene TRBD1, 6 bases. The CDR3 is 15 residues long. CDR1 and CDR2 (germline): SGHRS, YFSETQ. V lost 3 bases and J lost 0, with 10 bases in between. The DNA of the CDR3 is TGCGCCAGCAGCTCGGACAGTCTCTCTGGAAACACCATATATTTT. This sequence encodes CASSSDSLSGNTIYF.

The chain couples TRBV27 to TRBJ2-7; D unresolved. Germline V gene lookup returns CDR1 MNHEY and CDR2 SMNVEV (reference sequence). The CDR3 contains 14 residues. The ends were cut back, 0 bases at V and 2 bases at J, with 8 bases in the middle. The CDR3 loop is CASSLSPDAYEQYF. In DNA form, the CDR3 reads TGTGCCAGCAGTTTATCTCCAGACGCCTACGAGCAGTACTTC.

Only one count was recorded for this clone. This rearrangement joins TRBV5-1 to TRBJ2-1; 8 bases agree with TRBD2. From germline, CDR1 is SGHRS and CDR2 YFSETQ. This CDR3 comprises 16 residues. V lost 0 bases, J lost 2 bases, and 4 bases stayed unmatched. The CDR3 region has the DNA TGCGCCAGCAGCTTGGGTACGGGAGGGGCCTACAATGAGCAGTTCTTC. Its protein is CASSLGTGGAYNEQFF.

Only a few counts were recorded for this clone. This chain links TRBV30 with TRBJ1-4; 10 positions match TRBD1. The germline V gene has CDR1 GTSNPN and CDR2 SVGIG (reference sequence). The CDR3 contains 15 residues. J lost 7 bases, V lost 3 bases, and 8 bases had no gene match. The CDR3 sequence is CAWRKWGQGSEKLFF. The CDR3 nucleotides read TGTGCCTGGAGAAAATGGGGACAGGGGAGTGAAAAACTGTTTTTT.

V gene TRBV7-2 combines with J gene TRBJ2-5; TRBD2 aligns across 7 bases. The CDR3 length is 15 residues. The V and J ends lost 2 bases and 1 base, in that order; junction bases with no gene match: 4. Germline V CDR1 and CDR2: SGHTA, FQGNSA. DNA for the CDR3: TGTGCCAGCAGCTTAAAGGGCGGGGGCCAAGAGACCCAGTACTTC. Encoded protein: CASSLKGGGQETQYF.

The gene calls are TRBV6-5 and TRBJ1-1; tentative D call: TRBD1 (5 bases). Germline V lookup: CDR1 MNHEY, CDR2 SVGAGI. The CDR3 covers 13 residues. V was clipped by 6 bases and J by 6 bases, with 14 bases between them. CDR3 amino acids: CASSPNQGAEAFF. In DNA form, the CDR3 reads TGTGCCAGCAGCCCCAACCAAGGGGCTGAAGCTTTCTTT.

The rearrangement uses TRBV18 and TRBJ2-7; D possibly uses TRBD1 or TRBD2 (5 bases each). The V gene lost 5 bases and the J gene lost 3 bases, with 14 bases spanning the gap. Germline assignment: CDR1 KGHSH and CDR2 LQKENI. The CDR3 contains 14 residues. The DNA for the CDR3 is TGTGCCAGCTCATCCCGGGACGGGATCTACGAGCAGTACTTC. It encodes CASSSRDGIYEQYF.

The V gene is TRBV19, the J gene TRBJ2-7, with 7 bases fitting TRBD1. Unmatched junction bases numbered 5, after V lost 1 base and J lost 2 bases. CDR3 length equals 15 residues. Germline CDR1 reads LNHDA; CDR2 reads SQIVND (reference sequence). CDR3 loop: CASSIGPGGPYEQYF. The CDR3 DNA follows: TGTGCCAGTAGTATAGGTCCAGGGGGACCCTACGAGCAGTACTTC.

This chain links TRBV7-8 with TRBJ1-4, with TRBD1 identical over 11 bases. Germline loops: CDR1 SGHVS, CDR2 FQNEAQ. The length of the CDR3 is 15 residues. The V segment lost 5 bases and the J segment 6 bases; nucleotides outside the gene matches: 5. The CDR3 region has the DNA TGTGCCAGCAGCCGGAGGACAGGGGGCGATGAAAAACTGTTTTTT. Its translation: CASSRRTGGDEKLFF.

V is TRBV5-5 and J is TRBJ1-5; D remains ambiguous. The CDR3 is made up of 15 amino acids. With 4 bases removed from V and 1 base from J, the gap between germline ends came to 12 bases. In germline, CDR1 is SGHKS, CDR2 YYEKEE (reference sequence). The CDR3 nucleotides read TGTGCCAGCAGCCCCGGGCAGATCAGCAATCAGCCCCAGCATTTT. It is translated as CASSPGQISNQPQHF.

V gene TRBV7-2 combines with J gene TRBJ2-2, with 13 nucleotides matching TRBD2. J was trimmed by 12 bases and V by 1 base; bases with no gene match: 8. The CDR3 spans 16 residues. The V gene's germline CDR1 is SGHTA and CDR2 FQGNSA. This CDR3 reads CASSLVGLAGEGQLFF. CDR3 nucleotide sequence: TGTGCCAGCAGCTTAGTCGGACTAGCGGGAGAGGGTCAGCTGTTTTTT.